The subject of this entry is one T cell receptor beta chain. What it recognizes is unknown. With a much larger clone just one base away, this may be a read error. This record comes from a study of naive and memory T cell subsets. Overnight CMV lysate stimulation of fresh PBMCs defined donor CMV status by CD4+ IFNgamma. General study findings and limits: Activation and differentiation may alter RNA-based TCR counts. Diversity fell and Gini index rose from naive through CM, EM, EMRA.

Both TRBC1 and TRBC2 were covered by a beta constant-region primer of two equimolar oligonucleotides. TCRdb re-analysed the UMI-ligation and nested PCR reads in MiXCR, keeping a single row per CDR3 protein. The data hold 100,000 or so distinct CDR3 sequences, with over 7% observed a single time. Germline assignment: CDR1 SNHLY and CDR2 FYNNEI. The CDR3 has 16 amino acids. The sequence was obtained from a human donor in good health. The J gene is TRBJ2-2, the V gene TRBV2; 8 nucleotides align to TRBD1. The sequencing sample was made of central memory CD4+ T cells from blood. The DNA for the CDR3 is TGTGCCAGCAGCCGAAGACAGGGGCAGAACAACGGGGAGCTGTTTTTT. Translation gives CASSRRQGQNNGELFF.